A selection of T cell receptor beta chains follows, all from one sample in a study of early T cells in non-severe SARS-CoV-2 infection. Using its own MiXCR run on the 5' RACE reads, TCRdb lists one record per CDR3 protein. The table has 60,000 to 90,000 distinct CDR3 sequences, about 9.6% seen once. The sample was whole blood. The receptors were sampled from an adult who was a healthcare worker with PCR-confirmed SARS-CoV-2 infection or an uninfected control (not recorded which). The CDR3 runs from the conserved cysteine through the conserved F or W. Fields, in order: J gene, D gene, clone size, V gene, CDR3 DNA, CDR3 protein. The D gene is left open where the match is weak. Clone size is given for some rows only: seen once, a few or many times, or a class if the clone is expanded.

j_call: TRBJ1-6
d_call: .
clone_size: .
v_call: TRBV28
cdr3_nt: TGTGCCAGCAGTTTGGGACAAAATTCACCCCTCCACTTT
cdr3_aa: CASSLGQNSPLHF

j_call: TRBJ2-3
d_call: TRBD1
clone_size: .
v_call: TRBV5-1
cdr3_nt: TGCGCCAGTACCCGGACAGGGCCGAGCACAGATACGCAGTATTTT
cdr3_aa: CASTRTGPSTDTQYF

j_call: TRBJ2-7
d_call: TRBD2
clone_size: many
v_call: TRBV18
cdr3_nt: TGTGCCAGCTCACCCACCTCCGGGACTAGCGGGTACGAGCAGTACTTC
cdr3_aa: CASSPTSGTSGYEQYF

j_call: TRBJ1-6
d_call: TRBD1
clone_size: .
v_call: TRBV6-1
cdr3_nt: TGTGCCAGCAGTTCCGGGACAGTCCTTACACCCCTCCACTTT
cdr3_aa: CASSSGTVLTPLHF

j_call: TRBJ2-1
d_call: .
clone_size: few
v_call: TRBV5-1
cdr3_nt: TGCGCCAGCACCCATGGCCCGCGATATGAGCAGTTCTTC
cdr3_aa: CASTHGPRYEQFF

j_call: TRBJ1-4
d_call: TRBD1
clone_size: many
v_call: TRBV2
cdr3_nt: TGTGCCAGCAGTGAACGGACAGGCGGTAATGAAAAACTGTTTTTT
cdr3_aa: CASSERTGGNEKLFF

j_call: TRBJ2-7
d_call: TRBD2
clone_size: .
v_call: TRBV28
cdr3_nt: TGTGCCAGCAAGGCGGGAGGGAACCTAGATGTGCAGTACTTC
cdr3_aa: CASKAGGNLDVQYF

j_call: TRBJ1-6
d_call: TRBD1
clone_size: many
v_call: TRBV15
cdr3_nt: TGTGCCACCAGCCTGGGACAGGGGACCTCACCCCTCCACTTT
cdr3_aa: CATSLGQGTSPLHF

j_call: TRBJ1-5
d_call: TRBD1
clone_size: few
v_call: TRBV3-1
cdr3_nt: TGTGCCAGCAGCCTAGGGTCAGGGGGGATCCAGCCCCAGCATTTT
cdr3_aa: CASSLGSGGIQPQHF

j_call: TRBJ2-3
d_call: .
clone_size: many
v_call: TRBV30
cdr3_nt: TGTGCCTGGAGTGTCGGAACAGATACGCAGTATTTT
cdr3_aa: CAWSVGTDTQYF

j_call: TRBJ2-1
d_call: TRBD2
clone_size: .
v_call: TRBV3-1
cdr3_nt: TGTGCCAGCAGCCAAGGTCTAGCGGGAAGCAATGAGCAGTTCTTC
cdr3_aa: CASSQGLAGSNEQFF

j_call: TRBJ1-2
d_call: .
clone_size: few
v_call: TRBV20-1
cdr3_nt: TGCAGTGCAGAAGACAGCCCTAACTATGGCTACACCTTC
cdr3_aa: CSAEDSPNYGYTF

j_call: TRBJ2-2
d_call: .
clone_size: many
v_call: TRBV24-1
cdr3_nt: TGTGCCACCAGTGACCCCCGGACAAACACCGGGGAGCTGTTTTTT
cdr3_aa: CATSDPRTNTGELFF

j_call: TRBJ2-2
d_call: .
clone_size: .
v_call: TRBV9
cdr3_nt: TGTGCCAGCAGCGTATACAGGGAGGACACCGGGGAGCTGTTTTTT
cdr3_aa: CASSVYREDTGELFF

j_call: TRBJ1-4
d_call: .
clone_size: many
v_call: TRBV12-3/TRBV12-4
cdr3_nt: TGTGCCAGCAGTTCCCAGAATGGGCGCAATGAAAAACTGTTTTTT
cdr3_aa: CASSSQNGRNEKLFF

j_call: TRBJ2-2
d_call: .
clone_size: many
v_call: TRBV11-2
cdr3_nt: TGTGCCAGCAGCTTCAGCGGGAACACCGGGGAGCTGTTTTTT
cdr3_aa: CASSFSGNTGELFF

j_call: TRBJ1-2
d_call: .
clone_size: many
v_call: TRBV20-1
cdr3_nt: TGCAGTGCCTATCAAGCGAATACCTATGGCTACACCTTC
cdr3_aa: CSAYQANTYGYTF

j_call: TRBJ1-1
d_call: .
clone_size: many
v_call: TRBV5-1
cdr3_nt: TGCGCCAGCAGCTGGACACCGAACACTGAAGCTTTCTTT
cdr3_aa: CASSWTPNTEAFF

j_call: TRBJ1-6
d_call: .
clone_size: many
v_call: TRBV12-3/TRBV12-4
cdr3_nt: TGTGCCAGCAAATGGGGGACTGAGAATTCACCCCTCCACTTT
cdr3_aa: CASKWGTENSPLHF

j_call: TRBJ2-1
d_call: .
clone_size: many
v_call: TRBV20-1
cdr3_nt: TGCAGTGCTAGAGTAGCATCGCCAACCTACAATGAGCAGTTCTTC
cdr3_aa: CSARVASPTYNEQFF

j_call: TRBJ1-2
d_call: .
clone_size: .
v_call: TRBV9
cdr3_nt: TGTGCCAGCAGCGTAGGACAGTCCCACTATGGCTACACCTTC
cdr3_aa: CASSVGQSHYGYTF

j_call: TRBJ1-6
d_call: .
clone_size: many
v_call: TRBV9
cdr3_nt: TGTGCCAGCAGCGTCAGTAGGGCTAGAAGTGATTCACCCCTCCACTTT
cdr3_aa: CASSVSRARSDSPLHF

j_call: TRBJ1-1
d_call: .
clone_size: many
v_call: TRBV20-1
cdr3_nt: TGCAGTGCTAGAGATCAGGGGATGAACACTGAAGCTTTCTTT
cdr3_aa: CSARDQGMNTEAFF

j_call: TRBJ2-5
d_call: TRBD2
clone_size: many
v_call: TRBV10-3
cdr3_nt: TGTGCCATGGGCGGGGGAGAGACCCAGTACTTC
cdr3_aa: CAMGGGETQYF

j_call: TRBJ2-2
d_call: TRBD2
clone_size: few
v_call: TRBV7-2
cdr3_nt: TGTGCCAGCAGCTCCTCGACTAGCGGAGGCACCGGGGAGCTGTTTTTT
cdr3_aa: CASSSSTSGGTGELFF

j_call: TRBJ2-7
d_call: .
clone_size: .
v_call: TRBV20-1
cdr3_nt: TGCAGTGTGGCGGGGACATCCTACGAGCAGTACTTC
cdr3_aa: CSVAGTSYEQYF

j_call: TRBJ2-1
d_call: TRBD2
clone_size: .
v_call: TRBV25-1
cdr3_nt: TGTGCCAGCGGGGAGACTAGCGGGAGTTTCGGTGAGCAGTTCTTC
cdr3_aa: CASGETSGSFGEQFF

j_call: TRBJ2-5
d_call: .
clone_size: many
v_call: TRBV18
cdr3_nt: TGTGCCAGCTCACGTGACAGGCAAGAGACCCAGTACTTC
cdr3_aa: CASSRDRQETQYF

j_call: TRBJ2-2
d_call: .
clone_size: many
v_call: TRBV18
cdr3_nt: TGTGCCAGCTCACCAAGTGGCGGGAACACCGGGGAGCTGTTTTTT
cdr3_aa: CASSPSGGNTGELFF

j_call: TRBJ2-5
d_call: .
clone_size: many
v_call: TRBV15
cdr3_nt: TGTGCCACCAGCAGATCTGGAAGGGTCCGGGCCCAGTACTTC
cdr3_aa: CATSRSGRVRAQYF

j_call: TRBJ2-1
d_call: .
clone_size: few
v_call: TRBV12-3/TRBV12-4
cdr3_nt: TGTGCCAGCAGTTTAGGGCAGGGAACGTACAATGAGCAGTTCTTC
cdr3_aa: CASSLGQGTYNEQFF

j_call: TRBJ1-4
d_call: .
clone_size: many
v_call: TRBV7-6
cdr3_nt: TGTGCCAGCAGCTTAACCCAAACGGAAAAACTGTTTTTT
cdr3_aa: CASSLTQTEKLFF

j_call: TRBJ2-2
d_call: TRBD2
clone_size: many
v_call: TRBV27
cdr3_nt: TGTGCCAGTCGCGTGGTAGCGGGAGGGCCACCCCTCAACACCGGGGAGCTGTTTTTT
cdr3_aa: CASRVVAGGPPLNTGELFF